The 18 T cell receptor beta chains in this list originate from one sample, sequenced in a study of T-cell memory formation after mild COVID-19. TCRdb used MiXCR to reprocess the 5' RACE reads, holding one entry per CDR3 protein. Of roughly 130,000 distinct CDR3 sequences in the sample, 5% to 6.5% were seen once. Specimen: PBMCs or a T cell subset sorted from them (not recorded which). These receptors were obtained from an adult woman who had mild COVID-19 (a few samples of this study predate the infection). Cell type and time point are not known.

The genes are TRBV7-6 and TRBJ2-2, with 7 bases that match TRBD2. Trimming at V came to 4 bases and at J to 1 base, leaving 6 bases not matched to a gene. The CDR3 contains 16 residues. CDR1 is SGHVS and CDR2 is FNYEAQ in the germline V gene. In nucleotides, the CDR3 is TGTGCCAGCAGCTCAGCGGGGCGGGGGAACACCGGGGAGCTGTTTTTT. It codes for CASSSAGRGNTGELFF.

This clonotype was seen at least ten times. This sequence joins TRBV9 and TRBJ2-7; maybe TRBD2 (6 bases). The V end lost 4 bases, the J end lost 3 bases, and 20 bases lay between the germline ends. This CDR3 has 16 residues. CDR1 and CDR2 (germline): SGDLS, YYNGEE. CDR3 region: CASSPGGTKGIYEQYF. Written as DNA, the CDR3 is TGTGCCAGCAGCCCAGGAGGGACGAAAGGGATCTACGAGCAGTACTTC.

This clonotype was counted a few times. The chain employs TRBV4-3 and TRBJ2-7, with D perhaps assigned TRBD1 or TRBD2 (5 bases each). Trimming removed 10 bases at V and 5 bases at J, with 24 bases between. The CDR3 is made up of 15 amino acids. CDR1 is LGHNA and CDR2 is YSLEER in the germline V gene. The CDR3 DNA reads as TGCGCCACCCCCCCTACCCCGGGACCTGGGAACGAGCAGTACTTC. It codes for CATPPTPGPGNEQYF.

This clonotype was seen repeatedly, ten times or more. The chain recombines TRBV6-5 with TRBJ1-2; TRBD1 agrees at 10 bases. CDR1 and CDR2 (germline): MNHEY, SVGAGI. V trimming: 6 bases; J trimming: 0 bases; junction bases outside the gene matches: 4. This CDR3 has 15 amino acids. CDR3 loop: CASSRQGASNYGYTF. The CDR3 bases are TGTGCCAGCAGCCGACAGGGGGCTTCTAACTATGGCTACACCTTC.

The V gene is TRBV24-1, the J gene TRBJ2-1, with D tentatively TRBD2 (5 bases). This CDR3 comprises 16 residues. Between the trimmed V and J ends, which lost 3 bases and 0 bases, there was a span of 11 bases. Germline loops: CDR1 KGHDR, CDR2 SFDVKD. The CDR3 sequence is CATSDAGPSSYNEQFF. In DNA form, the CDR3 reads TGTGCCACCAGTGATGCGGGCCCTAGCTCCTACAATGAGCAGTTCTTC.

This clonotype came up many times. For the CDR3, the DNA is TGTGCCAGCAGCCTATTAACCGGGACAGGGGGCTTCACGCAGTATTTT. Residues: CASSLLTGTGGFTQYF. The chain has TRBV7-9 and TRBJ2-3, with 12 positions matching TRBD1. With V trimmed by 5 bases and J by 9 bases, 12 bases remained unmatched. Germline-derived CDR1 and CDR2 are SEHNR and FQNEAQ (reference sequence). The CDR3 spans 16 residues.

This rearrangement joins TRBV19 to TRBJ2-2, with a tentative D call TRBD2 (5 bases). Trimming removed 4 bases at V and 5 bases at J, with 5 bases between. This CDR3 region has 12 residues. Germline CDR1 LNHDA, CDR2 SQIVND (reference sequence). CDR3: CASSRETGELFF. The CDR3 DNA reads TGTGCCAGTAGTAGGGAGACCGGGGAGCTGTTTTTT.

This clonotype was seen more than once but under ten times. The genes are TRBV12-3 or TRBV12-4 and TRBJ2-1; the D call may be TRBD1 or TRBD2 (5 bases each). Deletions cut 5 bases from V and 4 bases from J, with 15 bases between. The CDR3 has 15 residues. The CDR3 bases are TGTGCCAGCAGTGCCCGGGACGCCTCATACAATGAGCAGTTCTTC. Translating it yields CASSARDASYNEQFF.

Ten or more counts support this clonotype. This chain uses TRBV7-2 with TRBJ2-5; tentative D call: TRBD2 (6 bases). The V gene lost 0 bases and the J gene lost 4 bases, with 12 bases spanning the gap. Germline V gene data show CDR1 as SGHTA and CDR2 as FQGNSA. This CDR3 comprises 15 residues. The CDR3 protein is CASSLAGGPGETQYF. The CDR3 DNA follows: TGTGCCAGCAGCTTAGCCGGAGGGCCGGGAGAGACCCAGTACTTC. Using reference TRBV7-2 and TRBJ2-5 for the parts outside the CDR3, the full variable domain is GAGVSQSPSNKVTEKGKDVELRCDPISGHTALYWYRQSLGQGLEFLIYFQGNSAPDKSGLPSDRFSAERTGGSVSTLTIQRTQQEDSAVYLCASSLAGGPGETQYFGPGTRLLVL.

The J gene is TRBJ2-7, the V gene TRBV30; the D is unclear. This CDR3 has 12 residues. V lost 5 bases to trimming and J lost 1 base, with 9 bases between them. Germline CDR1 and CDR2: GTSNPN and SVGIG (reference sequence). This CDR3 reads CAWSLESYEQYF. In DNA form, the CDR3 reads TGTGCCTGGTCGTTGGAGTCCTACGAGCAGTACTTC.

The table lists this clonotype with many counts. This sequence joins TRBV12-3 or TRBV12-4 and TRBJ2-6, with D unresolved. Trimming shortened V by 2 bases and J by 0 bases, and 5 bases separated the two germline ends. The CDR3 sequence is 15 residues long. CDR3 protein: CASSLRSSGANVLTF. Here the CDR3 DNA reads TGTGCCAGCAGTTTACGCAGCTCTGGGGCCAACGTCCTGACTTTC.

A few counts support this clonotype. The chain carries TRBV7-2 and TRBJ2-7; 12 bases line up with TRBD1. Germline V lookup: CDR1 SGHTA, CDR2 FQGNSA. The V and J ends lost 0 bases and 4 bases, in that order; junction bases with no gene match: 4. The CDR3 spans 16 residues. The CDR3 sequence: CASSLAGTGGGYEQYF. DNA for the CDR3: TGTGCCAGCAGCTTAGCCGGGACAGGGGGCGGTTACGAGCAGTACTTC.

This clonotype was seen only a few times. V gene TRBV7-2 combines with J gene TRBJ1-5; D unclear. Germline V CDR1 and CDR2: SGHTA, FQGNSA. Trimming took off 2 bases at V and 3 bases at J, with 11 bases between the two ends. The CDR3 runs 15 residues. The CDR3 nucleotides are TGTGCCAGCAGCTTAACAAGGGCCCCCAATCAGCCCCAGCATTTT. Translation gives CASSLTRAPNQPQHF.

The CDR3 loop is CASSRRGSGRGNEQFF. Here the CDR3 DNA reads TGTGCCAGCTCTCGGAGGGGTAGCGGGAGAGGCAATGAGCAGTTCTTC. The chain employs TRBV27 and TRBJ2-1; 9 nucleotides line up with TRBD2. The CDR3 runs to 16 residues. The germline CDR1 and CDR2 sequences are MNHEY and SMNVEV (reference sequence). With V trimmed by 8 bases and J by 6 bases, 14 bases remained unmatched.

This clonotype was detected only a few times. The CDR3 DNA reads as TGTGCCAGCACCGGGCAGTACACCGGGGAGCTGTTTTTT. Protein product: CASTGQYTGELFF. The rearrangement links TRBV2 to TRBJ2-2; no reliable D call. Per the germline V gene, CDR1 is SNHLY and CDR2 is FYNNEI. V shed 7 bases and J shed 3 bases, with 9 bases lying between them. The CDR3 runs to 13 residues.

The chain employs TRBV7-9 and TRBJ1-2; TRBD1 matches 7 bases. With V trimmed by 0 bases and J by 4 bases, 8 bases remained unmatched. The CDR3 covers 16 residues. Germline CDR1 is SEHNR and CDR2 is FQNEAQ (reference sequence). The chain's CDR3 is CASSLAGGTASYGYTF. The CDR3 region has the DNA TGTGCCAGCAGCTTAGCCGGAGGGACAGCTTCCTATGGCTACACCTTC.

In this sample, this clonotype turned up a few times. The V gene is TRBV7-9, the J gene TRBJ2-1; 10 bases map to TRBD2. Germline trimming cut 3 bases from V and 8 bases from J; bases unmatched to any gene: 10. The CDR3 has 16 amino acids. The germline gives CDR1 SEHNR, CDR2 FQNEAQ (reference sequence). The CDR3 protein is CASSLRLAGERDEQFF. The CDR3 DNA is TGTGCCAGCAGCTTGAGGCTAGCGGGGGAAAGGGATGAGCAGTTCTTC.

The chain has TRBV29-1 and TRBJ2-1; TRBD1 might be the D (6 bases). The CDR3 covers 13 residues. The germline V and J ends were trimmed by 7 bases and 4 bases, with 14 bases remaining between them. CDR1 SQVTM and CDR2 ANQGSEA come from the germline V gene. In nucleotides, the CDR3 is TGCAGCGGTGGGTGGACAGAATACAATGAGCAGTTCTTC. Encoded protein: CSGGWTEYNEQFF.